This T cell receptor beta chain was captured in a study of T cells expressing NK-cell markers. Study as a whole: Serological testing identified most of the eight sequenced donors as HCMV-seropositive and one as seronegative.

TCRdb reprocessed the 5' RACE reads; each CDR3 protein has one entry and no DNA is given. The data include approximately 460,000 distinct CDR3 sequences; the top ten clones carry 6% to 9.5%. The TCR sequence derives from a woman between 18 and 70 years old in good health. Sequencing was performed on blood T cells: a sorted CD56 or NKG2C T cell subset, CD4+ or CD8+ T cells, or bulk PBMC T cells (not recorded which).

CDR3: CASSLVWQGRETQYF. V and J are TRBV27 and TRBJ2-5; the TRBD1 assignment by TCRdb is unverifiable without DNA. Germline V CDR1 and CDR2: MNHEY, SMNVEV (reference sequence). The CDR3 has 15 amino acids.